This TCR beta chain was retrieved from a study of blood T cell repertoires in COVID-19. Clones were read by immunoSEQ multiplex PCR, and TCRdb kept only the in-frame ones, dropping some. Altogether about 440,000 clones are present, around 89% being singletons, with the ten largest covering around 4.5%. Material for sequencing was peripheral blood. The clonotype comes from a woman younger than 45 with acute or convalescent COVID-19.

CDR3 sequence: CASSFSAYEQYF. The CDR3 DNA sequence: TGTGCCAGCAGTTTCTCCGCCTACGAGCAGTACTTC. The V gene is TRBV28, the J gene TRBJ2-7; D ambiguous. V lost 3 bases and J lost 2, with 5 bases in between. The germline CDR1 and CDR2 sequences are MDHEN and SYDVKM. This CDR3 is built from 12 residues.